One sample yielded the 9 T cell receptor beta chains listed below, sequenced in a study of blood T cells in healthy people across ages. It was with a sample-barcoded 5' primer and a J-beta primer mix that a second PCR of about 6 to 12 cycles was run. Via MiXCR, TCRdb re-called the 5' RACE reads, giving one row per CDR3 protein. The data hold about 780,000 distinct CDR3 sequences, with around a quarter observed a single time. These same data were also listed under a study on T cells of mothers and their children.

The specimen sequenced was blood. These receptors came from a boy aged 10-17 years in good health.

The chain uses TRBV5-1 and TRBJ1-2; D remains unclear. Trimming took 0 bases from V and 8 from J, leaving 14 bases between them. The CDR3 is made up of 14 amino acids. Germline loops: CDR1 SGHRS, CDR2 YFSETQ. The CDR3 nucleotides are TGCGCCAGCAGCTTGGAGCAGGAGCAGTTCGGCTACACCTTC. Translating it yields CASSLEQEQFGYTF. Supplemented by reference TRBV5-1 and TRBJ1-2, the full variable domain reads KAGVTQTPRYLIKTRGQQVTLSCSPISGHRSVSWYQQTPGQGLQFLFEYFSETQRNKGNFPGRFSGRQFSNSRSEMNVSTLELGDSALYLCASSLEQEQFGYTFGSGTRLTVV.

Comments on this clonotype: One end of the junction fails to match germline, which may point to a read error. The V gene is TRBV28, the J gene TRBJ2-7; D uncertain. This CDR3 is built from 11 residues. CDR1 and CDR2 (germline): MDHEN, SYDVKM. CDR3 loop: CATSWMYEQCF. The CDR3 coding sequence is TGTGCCACCAGTTGGATGTACGAGCAGTGCTTC.

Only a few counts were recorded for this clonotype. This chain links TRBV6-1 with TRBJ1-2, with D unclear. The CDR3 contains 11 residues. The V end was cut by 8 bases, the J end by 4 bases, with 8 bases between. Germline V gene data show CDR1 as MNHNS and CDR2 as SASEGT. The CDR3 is CASLRLYGYTF. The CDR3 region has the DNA TGTGCCAGCTTGAGGCTCTATGGCTACACCTTC.

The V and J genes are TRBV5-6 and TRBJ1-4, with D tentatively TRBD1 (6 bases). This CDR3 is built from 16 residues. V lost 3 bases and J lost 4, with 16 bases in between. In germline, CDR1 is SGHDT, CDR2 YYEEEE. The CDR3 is CASSSLQQGSNEKLFF. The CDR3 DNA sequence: TGTGCCAGCAGCTCCTTACAACAGGGAAGTAATGAAAAACTGTTTTTT. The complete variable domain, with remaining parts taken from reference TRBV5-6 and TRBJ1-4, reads DAGVTQSPTHLIKTRGQQVTLRCSPKSGHDTVSWYQQALGQGPQFIFQYYEEEERQRGNFPDRFSGHQFPNYSSELNVNALLLGDSALYLCASSSLQQGSNEKLFFGSGTQLSVL.

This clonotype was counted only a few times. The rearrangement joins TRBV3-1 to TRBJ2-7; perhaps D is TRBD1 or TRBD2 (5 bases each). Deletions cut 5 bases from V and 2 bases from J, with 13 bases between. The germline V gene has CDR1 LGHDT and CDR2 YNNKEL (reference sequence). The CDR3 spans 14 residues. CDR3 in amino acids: CASSDRDQTYEQYF. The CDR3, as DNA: TGTGCCAGCAGCGACCGGGACCAAACCTACGAGCAGTACTTC.

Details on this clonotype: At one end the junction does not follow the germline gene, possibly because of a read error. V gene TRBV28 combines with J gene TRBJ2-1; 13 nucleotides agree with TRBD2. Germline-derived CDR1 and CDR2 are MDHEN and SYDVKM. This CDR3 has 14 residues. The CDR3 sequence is CTSWGLAGNNEQFF. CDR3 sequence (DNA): TGTACCAGCTGGGGACTAGCGGGAAACAATGAGCAGTTCTTC.

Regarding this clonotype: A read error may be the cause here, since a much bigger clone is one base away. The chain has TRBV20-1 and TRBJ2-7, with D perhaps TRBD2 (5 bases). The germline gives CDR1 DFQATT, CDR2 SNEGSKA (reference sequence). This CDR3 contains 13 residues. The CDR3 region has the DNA TGCAGTGCTAAGCGGCTAGAGACATACGGGCAGTACTTC. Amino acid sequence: CSAKRLETYGQYF.

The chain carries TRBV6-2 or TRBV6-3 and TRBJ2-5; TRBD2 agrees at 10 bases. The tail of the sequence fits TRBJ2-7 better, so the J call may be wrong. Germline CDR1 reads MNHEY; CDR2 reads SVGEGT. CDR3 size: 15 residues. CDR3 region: CASTSRTSGSYEQYF. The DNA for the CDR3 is TGTGCCAGCACCTCCCGGACTAGCGGCTCCTACGAGCAGTACTTC.

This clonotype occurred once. CDR3 protein: CSAAGLAGWETQYF. CDR3 DNA: TGCAGCGCGGCGGGACTAGCGGGGTGGGAGACCCAGTACTTC. The V and J genes are TRBV29-1 and TRBJ2-5; 13 bases align to TRBD2. The CDR3 is 14 residues long. After removal of 7 bases from V and 5 bases from J, the junction contained 7 bases not matched to a gene. In germline, CDR1 is SQVTM, CDR2 ANQGSEA.